The clone carrying this T cell receptor (beta chain) came up a few times. The time point is: sample taken at primary tumor resection. Researchers sequenced whole RNA taken from tumor, nontumor lung or frozen PBMC without sorting. Germline assignment: CDR1 SGHAT and CDR2 FQNNGV. The CDR3 covers 16 residues. Trimming removed 5 bases from V and 8 bases from J; junction bases left unmatched: 10. The sample comes from a study of spatial heterogeneity in lung cancer. Overall study: Consistently, beta-chain sequences turned up in larger numbers than alpha-chain sequences did.

TCRdb analysed the 5' RACE reads with MiXCR anew, one entry per CDR3 protein. The sample comprises approximately 6,300 distinct CDR3 sequences, around 13% of which are singletons, and approximately 20% rests with the top ten. The chain recombines TRBV11-2 with TRBJ2-1, with 12 bases aligning to TRBD2. Sequences were derived from normal lung tissue next to the tumor, sampled at surgery. The receptor comes from a female donor with early-stage non-small cell lung cancer. CDR3 loop: CASSPNPSGGADEQFF. The CDR3 nucleotides read TGTGCCAGCAGCCCTAACCCTAGCGGGGGGGCCGATGAGCAGTTCTTC.